One sample yielded the 20 T cell receptor beta chains listed below, sequenced in a study of Ad26.COV2.S vaccination and SARS-CoV-2 variants. This table comes from immunoSEQ multiplex PCR, and its TCRdb copy is limited to in-frame clones, with some not included. The sample has roughly 700,000 clones; approximately 88% are singletons. Indicated treatment: around 19 received Ad26.COV2.S at low or high dose, single or two shots; roughly five received placebo; per-sample allocation not given. Repertoires come from day 63 after the first vaccine or placebo injection. The sample was peripheral blood, taken in a trial of Ad26.COV2.S vaccine versus placebo. Receptor source: a person aged 18-65 years who received the Ad26.COV2.S COVID-19 vaccine or a placebo.

Of note for this clone: A read error may account for a junction end that differs from germline. For the CDR3, the DNA is TGCGCCAGCAGCCAAGCTCTGACAGGGGGCAGGGCCTTC. This translates into CASSQALTGGRAF. This chain uses TRBV4-3 with TRBJ1-2; 10 positions match TRBD1. Germline CDR1 is LGHNA and CDR2 is YSLEER. The CDR3 runs 13 residues.

The V call is TRBV7-2, the J call TRBJ2-7; maybe TRBD1 (6 bases). This CDR3 has 15 residues. Trimming cost V 5 bases and J 0 bases, with 14 bases left between them. Per germline, CDR1 SGHTA and CDR2 FQGNSA. CDR3 DNA sequence: TGTGCCAGCAGCCCCAGGGGCCACAACTCCTACGAGCAGTACTTC. This gives the protein CASSPRGHNSYEQYF.

The chain employs TRBV7-9 and TRBJ2-1, with TRBD2 matching over 9 bases. CDR3 length: 19 amino acids. After removal of 4 bases from V and 7 bases from J, the junction contained 20 bases not matched to a gene. Looked up from germline, CDR1 is SEHNR and CDR2 is FQNEAQ (reference sequence). The CDR3 bases are TGTGCCAGCAGCTCACAGAAGGGGGCGGGAGGGTCCACATGGAATGAGCAGTTCTTC. Protein: CASSSQKGAGGSTWNEQFF.

In the case of this clone: The sample contains more than one DNA sequence encoding this CDR3. V usage is TRBV7-2 and J usage is TRBJ1-4; 7 bases agree with TRBD1. V was pared by 5 bases and J by 0 bases, with 6 bases of the junction left unmatched. The CDR3 is 16 amino acids. Germline assignment: CDR1 SGHTA and CDR2 FQGNSA. The chain's CDR3 is CASSPTGTATNEKLFF. The DNA for the CDR3 is TGTGCCAGCAGCCCGACCGGGACAGCAACTAATGAAAAACTGTTTTTT.

This sequence joins TRBV7-2 and TRBJ2-3, with D unresolved. V was pared by 4 bases and J by 0 bases, with 14 bases between. Germline CDR1 is SGHTA and CDR2 is FQGNSA. This CDR3 has 16 amino acids. CDR3 sequence: CASSSQFYLSTDTQYF. The DNA for the CDR3 is TGTGCCAGCAGCTCACAATTCTACCTTAGCACAGATACGCAGTATTTT.

The V and J genes are TRBV4-1 and TRBJ1-6; D might be TRBD1 (5 bases). This CDR3 has 15 amino acids. Trimming cost V 3 bases and J 11 bases, with 17 bases left between them. The V gene's germline CDR1 is MGHRA and CDR2 YSYEKL. The CDR3 loop reads CASSQVGGPSPPLHF. CDR3 DNA: TGCGCCAGCAGCCAGGTTGGGGGACCAAGTCCACCCCTCCACTTT.

The chain combines TRBV28 with TRBJ2-1; 13 nucleotides match TRBD2. This CDR3 region has 15 residues. The J segment lost 9 bases and the V segment lost 5 bases, leaving 7 bases of the junction unmatched. The germline gives CDR1 MDHEN, CDR2 SYDVKM. This CDR3 is CASSPTSGRPVEQFF. Written as DNA, the CDR3 is TGTGCCAGCAGTCCGACTAGCGGGAGGCCAGTTGAGCAGTTCTTC.

The V call is TRBV3-1 (or the pseudogene TRBV3-2), the J call TRBJ2-2; TRBD1 matches at 11 bases. Germline CDR1 LGHDT, CDR2 YNNKEL (reference sequence). The V segment lost 2 bases and the J segment 5 bases; nucleotides outside the gene matches: 10. The CDR3 consists of 18 residues. The CDR3: CASSQQYSGTGGTGELFF. DNA of the CDR3: TGTGCCAGCAGCCAACAGTACTCCGGGACAGGGGGTACCGGGGAGCTGTTTTTT.

The chain carries TRBV7-8 and TRBJ2-2; 9 bases agree with TRBD2. CDR3 length: 18 residues. Trimming took 2 bases from V and 1 from J; bases not matched to a gene: 8. Germline CDR1 is SGHVS and CDR2 is FQNEAQ. The CDR3 nucleotides are TGTGCCAGCAGCTTAAGGCGGGGGGGCGGTCTGAACACCGGGGAGCTGTTTTTT. Protein sequence: CASSLRRGGGLNTGELFF.

This rearrangement joins TRBV9 to TRBJ2-7, with D perhaps TRBD2 (5 bases). The ends were cut back, 1 base at V and 5 bases at J, with 10 bases in the middle. This CDR3 has 13 amino acids. The germline CDR1 and CDR2 sequences are SGDLS and YYNGEE. In DNA, the CDR3 is TGTGCCAGCAGCGTATTCGGGGATAACGAGCAGTACTTC. This gives the protein CASSVFGDNEQYF.

The V and J genes are TRBV6-6 and TRBJ2-3; 11 bases fit TRBD2. CDR3 length: 14 amino acids. V was pared by 8 bases and J by 4 bases, with 5 bases of the junction left unmatched. Germline values: CDR1 MNHNY, CDR2 SVGAGI (reference sequence). In DNA, the CDR3 is TGTGCCAGCCGACGGACTAGCGGGCCAGATACGCAGTATTTT. Its translation: CASRRTSGPDTQYF.

The chain has TRBV7-9 and TRBJ2-7; 8 bases map to TRBD2. Germline lookup yields CDR1 SEHNR and CDR2 FQNEAQ (reference sequence). This CDR3 has 13 amino acids. V lost 6 bases and J lost 5; bases outside the gene matches: 6. The DNA of the CDR3 is TGTGCCAGCAGTCCCAGCGGGGGCGACGAGCAGTACTTC. This sequence encodes CASSPSGGDEQYF. Full variable domain (missing parts from reference TRBV7-9 and TRBJ2-7): DTGVSQNPRHKITKRGQNVTFRCDPISEHNRLYWYRQTLGQGPEFLTYFQNEAQLEKSRLLSDRFSAERPKGSFSTLEIQRTEQGDSAMYLCASSPSGGDEQYFGPGTRLTVT.

Only one count was recorded for this clone. The CDR3 is CASSPERFRPQHF. The DNA of the CDR3 is TGTGCCAGCTCACCGGAGAGGTTTCGGCCCCAGCATTTT. This chain uses TRBV18 with TRBJ1-5; D ambiguous. Looked up from germline, CDR1 is KGHSH and CDR2 is LQKENI. The CDR3 runs to 13 residues. V lost 3 bases to trimming and J lost 9 bases, with 12 bases between them.

The genes are TRBV18 and TRBJ1-2; perhaps TRBD1 as D (6 bases). The ends were cut back, 3 bases at V and 4 bases at J, with 12 bases in the middle. This CDR3 region has 14 residues. CDR1 KGHSH and CDR2 LQKENI come from the germline V gene. In DNA, the CDR3 is TGTGCCAGCTCACCGACTTGGGACATCTATGGCTACACCTTC. This encodes CASSPTWDIYGYTF.

This sequence joins TRBV24-1 and TRBJ1-2; no definite D call. The CDR3 runs to 12 residues. CDR1 is KGHDR, CDR2 SFDVKD, per germline. V was pared by 8 bases and J by 6 bases, with 12 bases between. The CDR3 DNA reads as TGTGCCACCAAGGAACGAGGGCATGGCTACACCTTC. The encoded protein is CATKERGHGYTF.

This chain connects TRBV6-5 to TRBJ2-7; D unresolved. Germline assignment: CDR1 MNHEY and CDR2 SVGAGI. V was trimmed by 6 bases and J by 6 bases, leaving 12 bases between them. The length of the CDR3 is 12 residues. Here the CDR3 DNA reads TGTGCCAGCAGCCCAACGGGTCCCGAGCAGTACTTC. It encodes CASSPTGPEQYF.

The rearrangement joins TRBV2 to TRBJ1-1; the D is unclear. The CDR3 has 14 amino acids. Germline CDR1 is SNHLY and CDR2 is FYNNEI. Trimming pared 9 bases from V and 2 bases from J, leaving 16 bases between. CDR3 region: CARLNPLRNTEAFF. CDR3 nucleotides: TGTGCCAGACTAAACCCACTGCGAAACACTGAAGCTTTCTTT. Looking up the rest from reference TRBV2 and TRBJ1-1 gives the full variable domain: EPEVTQTPSHQVTQMGQEVILRCVPISNHLYFYWYRQILGQKVEFLVSFYNNEISEKSEIFDDQFSVERPDGSNFTLKIRSTKLEDSAMYFCARLNPLRNTEAFFGQGTRLTVV.

The rearrangement uses TRBV12-5 and TRBJ1-1; D not certain. This CDR3 contains 11 residues. The V gene's germline CDR1 is LGHNT and CDR2 FRNRAP. Trimming removed 2 bases at V and 12 bases at J, with 10 bases between. CDR3 nucleotides: TGTGCTAGTGGTTTGTTCCCCTTTACTTTCTTT. Its translation: CASGLFPFTFF.

V is TRBV20-1 and J is TRBJ2-3; TRBD2 aligns across 10 bases. Looked up from germline, CDR1 is DFQATT and CDR2 is SNEGSKA (reference sequence). J gave up 4 bases and V 3 bases, and 7 bases lay outside the gene matches. The CDR3 spans 15 residues. This CDR3 is CSASPLAGDADTQYF. The DNA for the CDR3 is TGCAGTGCTAGTCCTCTAGCGGGAGATGCAGATACGCAGTATTTT.

This chain uses TRBV7-2 with TRBJ1-5; D perhaps matches TRBD1 (6 bases). There are 13 residues in the CDR3. V was pared by 3 bases and J by 4 bases, with 7 bases between. The V gene's germline CDR1 is SGHTA and CDR2 FQGNSA. The CDR3 nucleotides are TGTGCCAGCAGCTTCACAGGGAATCAGCCCCAGCATTTT. It translates to CASSFTGNQPQHF.